A selection of T cell receptor beta chains follows, all from one sample in a study of T cell responses to AZD1222 COVID-19 vaccine. Using immunoSEQ multiplex PCR, the repertoire was profiled, and TCRdb retains in-frame clones only, with some absent. There are 90,000 to 130,000 clones in the sample; 65% to 85% occur only once, and around 9.9% lies in the top ten. The sample here was peripheral blood, taken on day 0 of AZD1222 vaccination. The receptors originated from an adult in good health. The CDR3 runs from the conserved cysteine through the conserved F or W. The D gene is left open where the match is weak. Size is stated for part of the rows, as once, few or many counts, or as a class when the clone is expanded.

j_call clone_size d_call v_call cdr3_aa cdr3_nt
TRBJ2-7 - - TRBV3-1/TRBV3-2 CASRPQGVYEQYF TGTGCCAGCAGGCCCCAAGGGGTCTACGAGCAGTACTTC
TRBJ1-6 - - TRBV20-1 CSASPKSSYNSPLHF TGCAGTGCTAGTCCCAAAAGCTCCTATAATTCACCCCTCCACTTT
TRBJ2-7 - TRBD2 TRBV7-2 CASSSSGAAPYEQYF TGTGCCAGCAGTAGTAGCGGGGCAGCTCCTTACGAGCAGTACTTC
TRBJ2-5 - - TRBV7-9 CASSFGQGIETQYF TGTGCCAGCAGCTTCGGGCAGGGGATAGAGACCCAGTACTTC
TRBJ2-2 - TRBD1 TRBV18 CASSRGQGTYTGELFF TGTGCCAGCTCACGTGGACAGGGAACGTACACCGGGGAGCTGTTTTTT
TRBJ2-7 - - TRBV28 CASSTPQGGSYYEQYF TGTGCCAGCAGTACGCCACAGGGTGGCTCGTACTACGAGCAGTACTTC
TRBJ1-2 - - TRBV28 CASRQSYGYTF TGTGCCAGCAGACAAAGCTATGGCTACACCTTC
TRBJ1-1 - TRBD1 TRBV5-4 CASTGQGARAEAFF TGTGCCAGCACCGGACAGGGGGCAAGAGCTGAAGCTTTCTTT
TRBJ1-2 - TRBD1 TRBV28 CASSDRVYGYTF TGTGCCAGCAGTGACAGGGTCTATGGCTACACCTTC
TRBJ2-7 - - TRBV4-3 CASSQELGGARSYEQYF TGCGCCAGCAGCCAGGAGCTTGGGGGTGCCCGCTCCTACGAGCAGTACTTC
TRBJ2-1 - TRBD2 TRBV27 CASSPPGLAETYNEQFF TGTGCCAGCAGTCCGCCGGGACTAGCGGAGACCTACAATGAGCAGTTCTTC
TRBJ2-7 - - TRBV11-2 CASSSGGGSSYEQYF TGTGCCAGCAGCTCCGGGGGCGGGAGCTCCTACGAGCAGTACTTC
TRBJ2-2 - TRBD2 TRBV7-2 CASSLGSGRETGELFF TGTGCCAGCAGCTTAGGTAGCGGGAGGGAAACCGGGGAGCTGTTTTTT
TRBJ2-2 few TRBD1 TRBV2 CASTTGAGNTGELFF TGTGCCAGCACGACAGGGGCCGGGAACACCGGGGAGCTGTTTTTT
TRBJ1-1 - - TRBV7-9 CASRGLTGNTEAFF TGTGCCAGCAGAGGGCTGACAGGGAACACTGAAGCTTTCTTT
TRBJ1-1 - - TRBV6-4 CASAPTGPGEAFF TGTGCCAGCGCGCCAACAGGGCCGGGTGAAGCTTTCTTT
TRBJ2-3 - - TRBV10-3 CAISEAANTDTQYF TGTGCCATCAGTGAGGCAGCTAACACAGATACGCAGTATTTT
TRBJ1-1 few - TRBV28 CASSQIWVNTEAFF TGTGCCAGCAGTCAAATTTGGGTGAACACTGAAGCTTTCTTT
TRBJ1-5 - TRBD1 TRBV4-1 CASSVRDSSNQPQHF TGCGCCAGCAGCGTCAGGGACAGTAGCAATCAGCCCCAGCATTTT
TRBJ2-7 once TRBD2 TRBV5-1 CASSLRERDPEQYF TGCGCCAGCAGCTTGCGCGAGCGGGACCCCGAGCAGTACTTC
TRBJ1-2 few - TRBV28 CASSFGANYGYTF TGTGCCAGCAGTTTCGGAGCTAACTATGGCTACACCTTC
TRBJ2-4 - TRBD1 TRBV5-6 CASSSGTGARNIQYF TGTGCCAGCAGCTCGGGGACAGGGGCTAGAAACATTCAGTACTTC
TRBJ1-5 - TRBD1 TRBV3-1/TRBV3-2 CASSQDYMTGKQPQHF TGTGCCAGCAGCCAAGATTACATGACAGGGAAGCAGCCCCAGCATTTT
TRBJ1-6 - - TRBV5-1 CASSLQSRNSPLHF TGCGCCAGCAGCTTGCAATCCAGGAATTCACCCCTCCACTTT
TRBJ2-7 - TRBD1 TRBV6-5 CASSSGQGMYEQYF TGTGCCAGCAGTTCGGGACAGGGGATGTACGAGCAGTACTTC
TRBJ2-3 - - TRBV7-2 CASSRLAGRDTQYF TGTGCCAGCAGCCGCCTTGCTGGTCGGGATACGCAGTATTTT
TRBJ2-1 - - TRBV19 CASAPGAINEQFF TGTGCCTCCGCGCCAGGGGCGATTAATGAGCAGTTCTTC
TRBJ1-5 - TRBD1 TRBV11-3 CASSVRTGVRQPQHF TGTGCCAGCAGTGTAAGAACAGGGGTACGCCAGCCCCAGCATTTT
TRBJ2-1 - - TRBV7-2 CASSVVTNYEQFF TGTGCCAGCAGCGTCGTGACTAATTATGAGCAGTTCTTC
TRBJ1-3 - - TRBV19 CASSMGLSGNTIYF TGTGCCAGTAGTATGGGACTCTCTGGAAACACCATATATTTT
TRBJ1-5 - - TRBV6-6 CASRNLGHQPQHF TGTGCCAGCAGAAACCTGGGGCATCAGCCCCAGCATTTT
TRBJ1-6 few - TRBV7-9 CASSLDRNYYNSPLHF TGTGCCAGCAGCTTAGACAGGAATTACTATAATTCACCCCTCCACTTT
TRBJ1-3 - - TRBV11-2 CASSWAQGNTIYF TGTGCCAGCAGCTGGGCACAGGGAAACACCATATATTTT
TRBJ2-7 - TRBD2 TRBV3-1/TRBV3-2 CASSQGLADYYEQYF TGTGCCAGCAGCCAAGGACTAGCAGATTATTACGAGCAGTACTTC
TRBJ1-3 - TRBD1 TRBV29-1 CSFQGQGFFGNTIYF TGCAGCTTCCAGGGACAGGGGTTTTTTGGAAACACCATATATTTT
TRBJ1-5 - TRBD1 TRBV10-1 CARRGGAINQPQHF TGCGCCCGCAGGGGGGGGGCTATCAATCAGCCCCAGCATTTT
TRBJ1-1 - - TRBV5-5 CASSLGPNTEAFF TGTGCCAGCAGCTTAGGGCCCAACACTGAAGCTTTCTTT
TRBJ1-2 - - TRBV7-9 CASSSTVMDYGYTF TGTGCCAGCAGCTCGACGGTAATGGACTATGGCTACACCTTC
TRBJ1-6 - - TRBV5-4 CASSLDGSSPLHF TGTGCCAGCAGCTTGGACGGTAGTTCACCCCTCCACTTT
TRBJ2-3 few - TRBV19 CASSLRQAVADTQYF TGTGCCAGTAGTCTCCGACAGGCAGTCGCAGATACGCAGTATTTT
TRBJ1-1 - - TRBV29-1 CSVDRDLNTEAFF TGCAGCGTTGACAGGGACCTGAACACTGAAGCTTTCTTT
TRBJ1-5 once TRBD1 TRBV30 CAWSVRDRGNQPQHF TGTGCCTGGAGTGTACGGGACAGGGGCAATCAGCCCCAGCATTTT
TRBJ1-5 - TRBD1 TRBV19 CASSEDRAWSQPQHF TGTGCCAGTAGTGAGGACAGGGCCTGGAGTCAGCCCCAGCATTTT
TRBJ2-5 - TRBD2 TRBV28 CASSSRGGGETQYF TGTGCCAGCAGTTCCCGGGGGGGCGGAGAGACCCAGTACTTC
TRBJ2-3 few - TRBV5-1 CASSLSGTDTQYF TGCGCCAGCAGCTTGTCGGGCACAGATACGCAGTATTTT
TRBJ2-3 - TRBD1 TRBV5-1 CASSGGQGPTDTQYF TGCGCCAGCAGCGGGGGACAGGGGCCCACAGATACGCAGTATTTT
TRBJ1-4 - - TRBV19 CASSIVQGTTNEKLFF TGTGCCAGTAGTATAGTGCAGGGGACAACTAATGAAAAACTGTTTTTT
TRBJ1-4 - - TRBV7-6 CASRGTNEKLFF TGTGCCAGCAGGGGAACTAATGAAAAACTGTTTTTT
TRBJ2-7 - - TRBV6-6 CASSVGREQYF TGTGCCAGCAGTGTAGGGCGTGAGCAGTACTTC
TRBJ2-7 - TRBD1 TRBV7-2 CASTRAGGSYEQYF TGTGCCAGCACGAGGGCAGGGGGCTCGTACGAGCAGTACTTC